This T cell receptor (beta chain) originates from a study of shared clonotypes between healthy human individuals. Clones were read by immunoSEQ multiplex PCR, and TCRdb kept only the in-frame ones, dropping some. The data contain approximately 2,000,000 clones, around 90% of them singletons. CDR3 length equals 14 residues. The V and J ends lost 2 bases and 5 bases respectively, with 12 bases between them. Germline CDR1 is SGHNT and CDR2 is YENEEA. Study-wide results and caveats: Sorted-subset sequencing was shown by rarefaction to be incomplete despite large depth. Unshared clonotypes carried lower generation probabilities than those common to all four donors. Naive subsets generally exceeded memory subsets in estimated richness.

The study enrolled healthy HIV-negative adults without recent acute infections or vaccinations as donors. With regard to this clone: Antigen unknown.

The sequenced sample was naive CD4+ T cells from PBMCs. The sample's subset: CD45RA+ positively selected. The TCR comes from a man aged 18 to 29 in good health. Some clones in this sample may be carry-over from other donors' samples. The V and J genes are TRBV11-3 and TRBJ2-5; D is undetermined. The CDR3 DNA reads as TGTGCCAGCAGCTTATACTCGGACCCTGAGACCCAGTACTTC. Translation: CASSLYSDPETQYF. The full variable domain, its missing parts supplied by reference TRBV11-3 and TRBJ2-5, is EAGVVQSPRYKIIEKKQPVAFWCNPISGHNTLYWYLQNLGQGPELLIRYENEEAVDDSQLPKDRFSAERLKGVDSTLKIQPAELGDSAVYLCASSLYSDPETQYFGPGTRLLVL.